These 14 T cell receptor delta chains came from one sample sequenced in a study of gamma-delta T cells after stem cell transplantation. With CATT, TCRdb re-called clones from the RT-PCR reads. Seen here are roughly 12,000 delta-chain clones, less than 50% observed once, and the top ten hold roughly 2.8%. Sequencing used gamma-delta T cells. These receptor sequences come from a human donor. It is not recorded whose cells these are; they may come from a transplant donor.

The rearrangement uses TRDV1 and TRDJ1; possibly TRDD2 for D (7 bases). The germline V and J ends were trimmed by 4 bases and 2 bases, with 38 bases remaining between them. CDR1 is TSWWSYY and CDR2 is QGS in the germline V gene. The CDR3 length is 23 residues. The CDR3 DNA reads as TGTGCTCTTGGGGCCCGGAAGGCCTTCCTGCCCAGTTACTGGGTAGGGGGAACCGATAAACTCATCTTT. This sequence encodes CALGARKAFLPSYWVGGTDKLIF.

This clone occurred once. This may come from a read error, since a much larger clone is one base off. The chain has TRDV2 and TRDJ2, with D perhaps TRDD3 (6 bases). CDR1 and CDR2 (germline): GEAIGNYY, EKD. The CDR3 extends over 14 amino acids. CDR3 region: CACDTGRGTSQLFF. In nucleotides, the CDR3 is TGTGCCTGTGACACCGGAAGGGGGACATCACAACTCTTCTTT.

This clone has only a few counts. The V and J genes are TRDV1 and TRDJ2; 11 positions agree with TRDD3. Germline V lookup: CDR1 TSWWSYY, CDR2 QGS. V was pared by 0 bases and J by 0 bases, with 30 bases of the junction left unmatched. This CDR3 spans 27 amino acids. In DNA, the CDR3 is TGTGCTCTTGGGGAACTAAGACTCCTACAGTACTGGGGGATATCTCCCTCCCGCAAAGCTTTGACAGCACAACTCTTCTTT. It is translated as CALGELRLLQYWGISPSRKALTAQLFF.

Points on this clone: The germline gene is not matched at one end of the junction; a read error may be the cause. The J gene is TRDJ1, the V gene TRDV1; 13 bases align to TRDD3. Germline assignment: CDR1 TSWWSYY and CDR2 QGS. The CDR3 is 24 amino acids. The chain's CDR3 is CAIGATPSYSRNCTGGYVNDKLIF. Here the CDR3 DNA reads TGTGCTATTGGGGCCACACCTTCCTACAGTAGAAATTGTACTGGGGGATACGTCAACGATAAACTCATCTTT.

A word on this clone: Relative to the germline gene, one junction end is altered; a read error may explain this. The chain is built from TRDV2 and TRDJ2; 10 nucleotides line up with TRDD3. The CDR3 runs 17 residues. CDR1 is GEAIGNYY, CDR2 EKD, per germline. CDR3 sequence reads: CACATVLGDTLTAQLFF. DNA for the CDR3: TGTGCCTGTGCCACCGTTCTGGGGGATACTTTGACAGCACAACTCTTCTTT.

With regard to this clone: Because the CDR3's place on the DNA is in doubt, the DNA is left out and the CDR3 is given as listed by TCRdb. The chain is built from TRAV29/DV5 and TRDJ1; TRDD3 was called by the table and not checked on the DNA. The CDR3 contains 23 residues when both ends are counted. Germline V gene sequence: CDR1 NSMFDY, CDR2 ISSIKDK. This CDR3 reads CSVLLCSKRVAFLGLQGADKLIF.

This clone was counted only a few times. V gene TRDV2 combines with J gene TRDJ1, with 7 bases identical to TRDD3. CDR3 length: 17 residues. The V gene end was trimmed by 2 bases and the J gene end by 0 bases; junction bases not matched to a gene: 11. Per germline, CDR1 GEAIGNYY and CDR2 EKD. The CDR3 DNA sequence: TGTGCCTGTGACAGGCTGGGGGCCCCCCTGTACACCGATAAACTCATCTTT. The encoded protein is CACDRLGAPLYTDKLIF.

The chain carries TRDV2 and TRDJ3, with 8 positions matching TRDD3. There are 22 residues in the CDR3. The germline CDR1 and CDR2 sequences are GEAIGNYY and EKD. V lost 0 bases, J lost 3 bases, and 18 bases stayed unmatched. CDR3 in amino acids: CACDTGDSPGDMKFWDTRQMFF. CDR3 nucleotide sequence: TGTGCCTGTGACACCGGAGACTCGCCGGGGGATATGAAGTTCTGGGACACCCGACAGATGTTTTTC.

A note on this clone: With a much larger clone just one base away, this may be a read error. This sequence joins TRDV2 and TRDJ2; 10 bases are shared with TRDD3. CDR3 length: 15 residues. J was trimmed by 5 bases and V by 4 bases; bases with no gene match: 6. Germline values: CDR1 GEAIGNYY, CDR2 EKD. The CDR3 nucleotides are TGTGCCTGTGAGACCGGACTGGGGGATACAGCACAACTCTTCTTT. Amino acid sequence: CACETGLGDTAQLFF.

This rearrangement joins TRAV29/DV5 to TRDJ1; D is perhaps TRDD3 (5 bases). In germline, CDR1 is NSMFDY, CDR2 ISSIKDK. This CDR3 is built from 23 residues. V was shortened by 2 bases and J by 0 bases, with 38 bases between the two germline ends. The CDR3 protein is CAARVRSHWTTQLVVSYTDKLIF. The DNA of the CDR3 is TGTGCAGCAAGGGTTCGGTCCCACTGGACTACTCAACTGGTGGTTTCGTACACCGATAAACTCATCTTT.

Remarks on this clone: A much larger clone sits a single nucleotide away, making a read error possible. V is TRDV2 and J is TRDJ1; 8 bases align to TRDD3. Germline CDR1 reads GEAIGNYY; CDR2 reads EKD. The CDR3 contains 19 residues. CDR3 bases: TGTGCCTGTGACACTCGATCACGCTGGGGGACATCGTACACCGATAAACACATCTTT. Protein: CACDTRSRWGTSYTDKHIF.

The rearrangement joins TRDV3 to TRDJ1, with 11 bases identical to TRDD3. The ends lost 3 bases at V and 3 bases at J; junction bases unmatched: 15. Germline V lookup: CDR1 TVYSNPD, CDR2 GDNSRS (reference sequence). The CDR3 is 17 residues long. The CDR3 nucleotides read TGTGCCTTCTTACCCTACTGGGGGATAAGGCGACCCGATAAACTCATCTTT. Encoded protein: CAFLPYWGIRRPDKLIF.

The rearrangement joins TRDV3 to TRDJ1; 10 nucleotides match TRDD3. The CDR3 runs to 17 residues. Germline-derived CDR1 and CDR2 are TVYSNPD and GDNSRS (reference sequence). V lost 4 bases to trimming and J lost 1 base; unmatched junction nucleotides: 15. The CDR3 coding sequence is TGTGCCTGTACTTACCCCTTGGGGGATACCGTCACCGATAAACTCATCTTT. This codes for CACTYPLGDTVTDKLIF. Using reference TRDV3 and TRDJ1 for the parts outside the CDR3, the full variable domain is CDKVTQSSPDQTVASGSEVVLLCTYDTVYSNPDLFWYRIRPDYSFQFVFYGDNSRSEGADFTQGRFSVKHILTQKAFHLVISPVRTEDSATYYCACTYPLGDTVTDKLIFGKGTRVTVEP.

In this sample, this clone is medium-sized. Other DNA sequences from this sample encode an identical CDR3 as well. The CDR3 DNA reads TGTGCCTGTGACACCGAGGTGGTGGGGGAGTACACCGATAAACTCATCTTT. It translates to CACDTEVVGEYTDKLIF. The chain uses TRDV2 and TRDJ1; 7 nucleotides match TRDD3. J was trimmed by 0 bases and V by 0 bases; bases with no gene match: 9. The CDR3 is 17 residues long. Per the germline V gene, CDR1 is GEAIGNYY and CDR2 is EKD.